The source of this T cell receptor beta chain is a study of shared clonotypes between healthy human individuals. Overall study findings and caveats: Naive CD4 clonotypes were shared across several donors at roughly 5.3%. Rarefaction gave evidence that sorted-subset sequencing remained incomplete despite large depth.

Researchers divided each subset's genomic DNA evenly across several immunoSEQ plates. Sequencing was performed with immunoSEQ multiplex PCR; in TCRdb, only in-frame clones are kept and a portion is missing. This table has about 1,900,000 clones, about 95% appearing once. Points on this clone: Antigen unknown.

Germline-derived CDR1 and CDR2 are SGHVS and FQNEAQ. The V gene lost 5 bases and the J gene lost 1 base, with 18 bases spanning the gap. The CDR3 extends over 17 amino acids. As defined, naive CD8 cells were CD45RO-negative and positively selected for CCR7, with terminally differentiated effector memory CD45RA+ cells excluded. Nashville, Tennessee was home to all donors, each a Caucasian adult. This clonotype originated in a man younger than 30 in good health. The chain carries TRBV7-8 and TRBJ2-1; no firm D call. Sample: naive CD8+ T cells sorted from blood. For the CDR3, the DNA is TGTGCCAGCAGCGCCCTTTTCCTAGGGAAATCCTACAATGAGCAGTTCTTC. Residues: CASSALFLGKSYNEQFF.